This T cell receptor beta chain was recovered during a study of blood T cell repertoires in COVID-19. The wider study: COVID-19 samples collected from the United States, Italy and Spain covered acute and convalescent phases. Sources were T cells, B-cell-depleted T cells, or PBMCs; the material itself was cDNA or gDNA.

Assay used: immunoSEQ multiplex PCR; TCRdb lists only in-frame clones, some missing. The profile shows 390,000 or so clones, 85% to 90% of them singletons. Ages ranged from about 18 to 89 years, with residence in 20 to 30 US areas. The study counted Cohort 3 donors as recovered given two negative PCRs, clearance, or symptom resolution. This CDR3 comprises 15 residues. Trimming took off 1 base at V and 5 bases at J, with 15 bases between the two ends. Germline CDR1 reads SGHAT; CDR2 reads FQNNGV. Sequenced input: PBMCs or T cells enriched from blood (not recorded which). The chain carries TRBV11-2 and TRBJ2-7, with D possibly matching TRBD1 (5 bases). The sequence derives from a man between 18 and 29 years old who had recovered from COVID-19. CDR3 nucleotide sequence: TGTGCCAGCAGCTTAGTGGGCAGGGTTGGTGACGAGCAGTACTTC. This encodes CASSLVGRVGDEQYF.